This T cell receptor (beta chain) was recorded in a study of vaccination and CD4 T cells after COVID-19 (dated 2022 in TCRdb). At the level of the whole study: SARS-CoV-2 positivity had been established in the convalescent patients by nasal swab PCR, and mild disease was recorded in several of these patients and severe disease in one. Post-vaccine blood samples were taken a median of roughly 72 days after the second vaccine dose, with a range of about 14 to 241 days. The convalescent cohort included six males and four females, with two Hispanic individuals, seven Caucasians, two Asians and one multiracial person. In 10 COVID-19 convalescent patients and a handful of infection-naive healthy vaccine recipients, the spike-specific CD4+ TCR repertoire before mRNA vaccination was compared with the repertoire after mRNA vaccination. Post-COVID blood samples from convalescent patients were collected a median of 101 days after diagnosis, with a range of about 30 to 170 days. Overlapping spike peptide pools from SARS-CoV-2 and from the common cold coronaviruses HCoV-NL63, HCoV-OC43 and HCoV-229E were used as culture stimuli. Control cultures used a CEFX viral epitope pool as positive control, an HIV-1 Nef peptide pool as negative control, or no peptide. Participants got two doses of the Pfizer-BioNTech BNT162b2 vaccine (n=8) or two doses of the Moderna mRNA-1273 vaccine (n=2).

Overall results and qualifications from the work: Among the post-vaccine SARS-CoV-2-reactive clones in convalescent patients, a median around 90% showed up only after vaccination, which suggests vaccine-specific priming. Nearly all vaccine-specific clones in convalescent patients (304 of 307) were mono-reactive for SARS-CoV-2 spike rather than cross-reactive with common cold coronaviruses. The study included relatively few convalescent patients and did not analyze early timepoints after natural infection. The median count of SARS-CoV-2-reactive clonotypes went up from 20 to 25 after infection to roughly 38 after vaccination, although the change was not significant.

Note on this clonotype: Which antigen it targets is not known. Nothing much larger sits one base from this clone, and base qualities are not available.

Receptor amplification or capture employed PCR. TCR sequencing of DNA from cultured CD4+ T cells used the Oncomine TCR Beta short-read assay at the Johns Hopkins FTIC core. Genomic DNA was extracted from the cultured CD4+ T cells with the QIAamp micro DNA kit. The Oncomine TCR Beta libraries from cultured CD4+ T cells were pooled using unique dual indexes and then sequenced on an Illumina iSeq 100. On the study's bioinformatics: Non-productive sequences were removed, and CDR3s that did not start with C, did not end with F or W, or were shorter than 7 amino acids were discarded. Antigen-specific clonotypes were identified using the MANAFEST web application through comparison of peptide-stimulated wells with reference and other culture wells. For a clone to be called positive, the clone needed an FDR below 0.05, an odds ratio above 5, and a productive frequency above 0.1% in at least two of three replicate wells. A clonotype was classed as cross-reactive if the clonotype showed significant expansion both in SARS-CoV-2 spike wells and in at least one common cold coronavirus spike condition. Using R version 3.6.1, CDR3 homology was evaluated through Levenshtein distances (stringdist) along with unrooted phylogenetic trees (ape). TCRdb passed the public sequencing reads through fastp at Q25 and MiXCR, retaining productive beta sequences. Merged by CDR3 protein, the rows form single entries marked with the most common genes and DNA. The V and J calls follow TCRdb's processing rather than the paper's. This sample comprises over 15,000 distinct CDR3 sequences, 50% to 70% of them detected only once. The top ten clones comprise over 7.5% of the sample.

This specimen's treatment or condition label, per the study, means: approximately nine-day PBMC culture with coronavirus spike peptide pools or control peptides (ViraFEST assay). The ViraFEST assay was used in the study, in which antigen-specific T cells were expanded with peptide pools and expanded clonotypes were subsequently identified by TCR sequencing. The convalescent patients' positive SARS-CoV-2 PCR tests fell between March and December 2020, which was before the Alpha, Beta and Delta variants emerged in the United States. Each well held 2 million or so PBMCs cultured in IMDM containing around 5% human AB serum and roughly 9.7 IU/ml IL-2, with 9 to 10 ug/ml peptide pools added. Half of the culture medium was replaced with fresh IL-2-containing medium on days 3 and 7. After less than twelve days of culture, CD4+ T cells were isolated by negative selection with the EasySep CD4+ T cell isolation kit. PBMCs were separated from whole blood using Ficoll-Paque Plus gradient centrifugation and then either used fresh or cryopreserved at -140C. In general, triplicate wells were set up for every culture condition.

Specimen: CD4+ T cells from blood, cultured in vitro, collected after SARS-CoV-2 vaccination. The origin of this receptor is a human donor who had recovered from COVID-19.

The DNA is as follows: TGTGCCAGCAGCCCGCTTGACAGATTGAACACTGAAGCTTTCTTT. It codes for CASSPLDRLNTEAFF. The chain is assembled from TRBV6-1 and TRBJ1-1, and possibly TRBD1, on 5 matching bases. The CDR3 holds 15 amino acids from the cysteine to the phenylalanine. Only CDR3 DNA is held: 45 bases, read in frame from base 1. For CDR1 and CDR2, the germline V gene lists MNHNS and SASEGT. A distance of 14 bases separates the germline ends of V and J, which lose 6 bases and 0 bases respectively.